Shown below are 26 T cell receptor beta chains from a single sample sequenced in a study of shared clonotypes between healthy human individuals. TCRdb keeps only in-frame clones here, not all; method: immunoSEQ multiplex PCR. The sample carries about 1.1 million clones, approximately 80% recorded once. Specimen: memory CD4+ T cells from PBMCs. Described subset: CD45RA-negative fraction. Source of these receptors: a man aged 18 to 35 in good health. Some clones in this sample may be carry-over from other donors' samples.

Note on this clone: In the same sample, other DNA sequences code for this CDR3. CDR3 loop: CASSVGTGKETQYF. The CDR3 DNA is TGTGCCAGCAGCGTGGGGACAGGTAAAGAGACCCAGTACTTC. This chain joins TRBV9 and TRBJ2-5; 8 bases are shared with TRBD1. Germline CDR1 and CDR2: SGDLS and YYNGEE. CDR3 size: 14 residues. V gave up 2 bases and J gave up 3 bases; unmatched junction bases: 3.

Of note for this clone: The sample has other DNA sequences that encode this CDR3 too. The rearrangement uses TRBV7-9 and TRBJ2-7, with 9 bases that match TRBD1. With V trimmed by 5 bases and J by 1 base, 3 bases remained unmatched. The CDR3 runs to 14 residues. Germline CDR1 reads SEHNR; CDR2 reads FQNEAQ (reference sequence). The DNA of the CDR3 is TGTGCCAGCAGCCCGACAGGGGGGTCCTACGAGCAGTACTTC. Translated, it gives CASSPTGGSYEQYF.

The rearrangement uses TRBV5-1 and TRBJ2-7, with 12 bases aligning to TRBD2. CDR1 is SGHRS and CDR2 is YFSETQ in the germline V gene. The CDR3 runs 17 residues. With 0 bases clipped from V and 0 bases from J, the junction kept 4 bases outside the gene matches. Here the CDR3 reads CASSLGTSGMSSYEQYF. The CDR3 DNA reads TGCGCCAGCAGCTTGGGGACTAGCGGGATGAGCTCCTACGAGCAGTACTTC.

The chain joins TRBV5-4 to TRBJ2-6, with D possibly TRBD2 on 6 matching bases. Germline V lookup: CDR1 SGHNT, CDR2 YYREEE (reference sequence). This CDR3 has 17 amino acids. Trimming pared 7 bases from V and 0 bases from J, leaving 17 bases between. The CDR3 protein is CASVQGTPASGANVLTF. The CDR3 DNA is TGTGCCAGCGTACAAGGGACTCCAGCCTCTGGGGCCAACGTCCTGACTTTC.

This sequence joins TRBV5-6 and TRBJ1-2; a weak D match, TRBD1 (5 bases). The CDR3 is 12 residues long. The germline V gene encodes CDR1 SGHDT and CDR2 YYEEEE. Trimming pared 1 base from V and 5 bases from J, leaving 6 bases between. CDR3: CASSLRGYGYTF. In nucleotides, the CDR3 is TGTGCCAGCAGCTTGAGGGGATATGGCTACACCTTC.

The chain carries TRBV2 and TRBJ1-5; possibly TRBD1 for D (5 bases). This CDR3 spans 15 amino acids. Trimming left V 4 bases short and J 6 bases short, with 16 bases between. In germline, CDR1 is SNHLY, CDR2 FYNNEI. CDR3 nucleotide sequence: TGTGCCAGCAGTGGGATTGGTGGGGGGATTCAGCCCCAGCATTTT. It encodes CASSGIGGGIQPQHF.

The chain couples TRBV7-9 to TRBJ2-7; 11 bases match TRBD2. This CDR3 spans 15 amino acids. V lost 5 bases to trimming and J lost 0 bases; unmatched junction nucleotides: 3. Looked up from germline, CDR1 is SEHNR and CDR2 is FQNEAQ (reference sequence). In nucleotides, the CDR3 is TGTGCCAGCAGCCTACTAGCGGGAGTCTCCTACGAGCAGTACTTC. It is translated as CASSLLAGVSYEQYF.

The J gene is TRBJ2-3, the V gene TRBV5-4, with 7 bases identical to TRBD2. The V gene's germline CDR1 is SGHNT and CDR2 YYREEE (reference sequence). Trimming cost V 5 bases and J 0 bases; bases outside gene matches: 6. This CDR3 has 15 amino acids. In DNA form, the CDR3 reads TGTGCCAGCAGTTCATATAGCGGGAGCACAGATACGCAGTATTTT. This gives the protein CASSSYSGSTDTQYF.

This clone turned up a few times. J is TRBJ2-1 and V is TRBV5-4, with 10 bases aligning to TRBD2. Germline V gene sequence: CDR1 SGHNT, CDR2 YYREEE (reference sequence). The V segment lost 0 bases and the J segment 4 bases; nucleotides outside the gene matches: 1. The CDR3 has 15 residues. The CDR3 sequence is CASSLDSGRYNEQFF. CDR3 nucleotides: TGTGCCAGCAGCTTGGATAGCGGGAGGTACAATGAGCAGTTCTTC.

The table lists this clone with a few counts. The chain employs TRBV5-4 and TRBJ2-2; TRBD1 is a possible D gene (6 bases). Germline V gene sequence: CDR1 SGHNT, CDR2 YYREEE (reference sequence). V was trimmed by 4 bases and J by 1 base, leaving 17 bases between them. The CDR3 is 17 amino acids. CDR3: CASSRDTPSGNTGELFF. In DNA form, the CDR3 reads TGTGCCAGCAGCCGGGACACTCCGAGCGGGAACACCGGGGAGCTGTTTTTT.

The J gene is TRBJ2-1, the V gene TRBV7-2; weak D call: TRBD2 (7 bases). This CDR3 region has 16 residues. Trimming stripped 0 bases from V and 4 bases from J, with 13 bases between. Germline V gives CDR1 SGHTA, CDR2 FQGNSA. This chain's CDR3 is CASSLAGGLDYNEQFF. The DNA of the CDR3 is TGTGCCAGCAGCTTAGCGGGGGGGCTTGATTACAATGAGCAGTTCTTC.

The V call is TRBV4-1, the J call TRBJ1-5, with D possibly being TRBD1 (5 bases). The V and J ends lost 4 bases and 4 bases respectively, with 20 bases between them. The CDR3 sequence is 17 residues long. The V gene's germline CDR1 is MGHRA and CDR2 YSYEKL. CDR3 protein: CASSPGTSADMNQPQHF. For the CDR3, the DNA is TGCGCCAGCAGCCCAGGAACCTCGGCGGACATGAATCAGCCCCAGCATTTT.

The chain employs TRBV14 and TRBJ2-5; D unclear. CDR3 size: 13 residues. Trimming stripped 3 bases from V and 2 bases from J, with 7 bases between. Germline assignment: CDR1 SGHDN and CDR2 FVKESK. CDR3 sequence: CASSHALQETQYF. The CDR3 DNA follows: TGTGCCAGCAGCCACGCGCTACAAGAGACCCAGTACTTC. Complete variable domain (other parts from reference TRBV14 and TRBJ2-5): EAGVTQFPSHSVIEKGQTVTLRCDPISGHDNLYWYRRVMGKEIKFLLHFVKESKQDESGMPNNRFLAERTGGTYSTLKVQPAELEDSGVYFCASSHALQETQYFGPGTRLLVL.

The rearrangement joins TRBV6-1 to TRBJ1-5; D is unclear. V was clipped by 7 bases and J by 4 bases, with 14 bases between them. Germline V lookup: CDR1 MNHNS, CDR2 SASEGT. The CDR3 has 14 residues. CDR3 sequence: CASKPTVPNQPQHF. As DNA, the CDR3 is TGTGCCAGCAAACCGACGGTCCCAAATCAGCCCCAGCATTTT.

This clone was counted once. The rearrangement joins TRBV4-1 to TRBJ1-5, with D uncertain. Between the trimmed V and J ends, which lost 4 bases and 0 bases, there was a span of 10 bases. The germline gives CDR1 MGHRA, CDR2 YSYEKL. The CDR3 contains 15 residues. The CDR3 is CASSLGQTSNQPQHF. The CDR3 DNA sequence: TGCGCCAGCAGCCTTGGGCAGACTAGCAATCAGCCCCAGCATTTT.

The genes are TRBV11-2 and TRBJ2-5; weak D call: TRBD2 (6 bases). V lost 2 bases and J 2 bases, leaving 18 bases between the germline ends. CDR1 and CDR2 from the germline V gene are SGHAT and FQNNGV. The length of the CDR3 is 17 residues. This CDR3 is CASSLIPRRDWQETQYF. The CDR3 coding sequence is TGTGCCAGCAGCTTAATCCCTCGAAGGGACTGGCAAGAGACCCAGTACTTC.

The chain recombines TRBV18 with TRBJ2-5; D is perhaps TRBD2 (5 bases). V was shortened by 3 bases and J by 2 bases, with 13 bases between the two germline ends. Germline CDR1 and CDR2: KGHSH and LQKENI. CDR3 size: 15 residues. The CDR3 sequence: CASSPVSGEQETQYF. The CDR3 DNA is TGTGCCAGCTCACCTGTCTCCGGGGAGCAAGAGACCCAGTACTTC.

The V gene is TRBV2, the J gene TRBJ1-6, with TRBD1 as a possible D gene (5 bases). This CDR3 spans 14 amino acids. Trimming took 9 bases from V and 4 from J, leaving 13 bases between them. CDR1 and CDR2 from the germline V gene are SNHLY and FYNNEI. CDR3: CASGVTEYNSPLHF. DNA for the CDR3: TGTGCCAGTGGGGTGACAGAATATAATTCACCCCTCCACTTT.

This clone has only a few counts. Other DNA sequences in the sample encode the same CDR3. The rearrangement uses TRBV5-1 and TRBJ2-7, with 8 bases fitting TRBD2. V was pared by 1 base and J by 4 bases, with 13 bases of the junction left unmatched. This CDR3 has 17 amino acids. Germline V gives CDR1 SGHRS, CDR2 YFSETQ. The CDR3 DNA reads as TGCGCCAGCAGCTTGCCCCAAAGCGGGAGTGGCTCTTACGAGCAGTACTTC. Translation: CASSLPQSGSGSYEQYF.

As for this clone: This same CDR3 is encoded by further DNA sequences in the sample. This chain uses TRBV5-1 with TRBJ2-2; D not certain. This CDR3 has 15 residues. The ends were cut back, 0 bases at V and 4 bases at J, with 10 bases in the middle. Germline CDR1 reads SGHRS; CDR2 reads YFSETQ. The CDR3 DNA sequence: TGCGCCAGCAGCTTGGTGGTAGGTGGCACCGGGGAGCTGTTTTTT. This gives the protein CASSLVVGGTGELFF.

This chain connects TRBV4-2 to TRBJ2-5; the D gene could be TRBD1 or TRBD2 (5 bases each). Trimming removed 1 base from V and 5 bases from J, with 17 bases in between. The germline CDR1 and CDR2 sequences are LGHNA and YNFKEQ. This CDR3 region has 16 residues. This CDR3 is CASSQGAQGSGETQYF. The CDR3 coding sequence is TGTGCCAGCAGCCAAGGAGCGCAGGGTTCGGGGGAGACCCAGTACTTC.

The V call is TRBV6-5, the J call TRBJ1-5, with TRBD1 as a possible D gene (5 bases). The V gene's germline CDR1 is MNHEY and CDR2 SVGAGI. CDR3 length: 13 amino acids. V was clipped by 0 bases and J by 7 bases, with 7 bases between them. The CDR3 DNA sequence: TGTGCCAGCAGTTACTCAGGGACCCAGCCCCAGCATTTT. The encoded protein is CASSYSGTQPQHF.

In this sample, this clone turned up a few times. This chain links TRBV27 with TRBJ2-7; D gene unclear. Trimming removed 6 bases from V and 3 bases from J, with 18 bases in between. The CDR3 consists of 15 residues. CDR1 MNHEY and CDR2 SMNVEV come from the germline V gene (reference sequence). For the CDR3, the DNA is TGTGCCAGCAGCCCCGACTCCTCCTTATTCTACGAGCAGTACTTC. As protein: CASSPDSSLFYEQYF.

The chain combines TRBV27 with TRBJ2-3, with D possibly being TRBD1 (5 bases). V lost 2 bases and J lost 1, with 10 bases in between. Per the germline V gene, CDR1 is MNHEY and CDR2 is SMNVEV (reference sequence). The CDR3 is made up of 15 amino acids. The CDR3 DNA follows: TGTGCCAGCAGTTTACAGGGTAGGGGCACAGATACGCAGTATTTT. As protein: CASSLQGRGTDTQYF.

This chain joins TRBV7-9 and TRBJ2-7; no definite D call. This CDR3 has 12 residues. Trimming cost V 2 bases and J 4 bases, with 6 bases left between them. Germline loops: CDR1 SEHNR, CDR2 FQNEAQ (reference sequence). Here the CDR3 reads CASSLRSYEQYF. CDR3 DNA sequence: TGTGCCAGCAGCTTAAGATCGTACGAGCAGTACTTC.

The rearrangement links TRBV11-3 to TRBJ2-1, with TRBD2 matching 15 bases. Per germline, CDR1 SGHNT and CDR2 YENEEA. The CDR3 has 17 residues. The J segment lost 4 bases and the V segment lost 5 bases, leaving 6 bases of the junction unmatched. The CDR3 spells CASSPGLAGGGYNEQFF. CDR3 nucleotide sequence: TGTGCCAGCAGCCCTGGACTAGCGGGAGGGGGTTACAATGAGCAGTTCTTC. The full variable domain, in which reference TRBV11-3 and TRBJ2-1 provide the parts outside the CDR3, is EAGVVQSPRYKIIEKKQPVAFWCNPISGHNTLYWYLQNLGQGPELLIRYENEEAVDDSQLPKDRFSAERLKGVDSTLKIQPAELGDSAVYLCASSPGLAGGGYNEQFFGPGTRLTVL.